This T cell receptor beta chain stems from a study of graft-versus-host responses after intestinal transplantation. Study-wide context: Recipients received multivisceral, liver-intestinal, or isolated intestinal transplants. Induction using anti-thymocyte globulin, followed by tacrolimus and steroids for roughly 3 years, was given to all recipients.

The CDR3 spans 15 residues. Germline CDR1 and CDR2: MDHEN and SYDVKM. Trimming took off 1 base at V and 8 bases at J, with 14 bases between the two ends. Findings of the study overall: Analysis identified GvH clones in recipient marrow, with some appearing first in ileum or blood. Declining HvG levels early post-transplant were linked to peak circulating GvH clone levels.

Comment on this clone: Its antigen is unidentified.

TCRdb's copy holds only in-frame clones and misses some; the assay was immunoSEQ multiplex PCR. The data contain around 92,000 clones, about 82% of them singletons. The TCR was taken from a human patient who received an intestinal transplant, so some T cells may come from the graft donor. The material was PBMCs, obtained 255 days after intestinal transplant. J is TRBJ1-4 and V is TRBV28; a weak D match, TRBD1 (5 bases). The CDR3 DNA follows: TGTGCCAGCAGTTTATCCCCAGGGAAGGACGAAAAACTGTTTTTT. Protein sequence: CASSLSPGKDEKLFF.